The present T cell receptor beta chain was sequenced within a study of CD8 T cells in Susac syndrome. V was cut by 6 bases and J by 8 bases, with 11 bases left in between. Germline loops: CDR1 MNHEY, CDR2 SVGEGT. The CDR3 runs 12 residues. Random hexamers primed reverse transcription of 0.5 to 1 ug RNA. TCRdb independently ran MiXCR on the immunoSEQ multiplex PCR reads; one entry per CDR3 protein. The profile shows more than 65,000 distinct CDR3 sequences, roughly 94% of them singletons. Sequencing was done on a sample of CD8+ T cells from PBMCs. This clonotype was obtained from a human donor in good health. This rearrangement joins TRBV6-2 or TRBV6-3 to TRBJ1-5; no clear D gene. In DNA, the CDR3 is TGTGCCAGCAGAATCAATATGGAGCCCCAGCATTTT. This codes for CASRINMEPQHF.